This TCR beta chain was sequenced in a study of OX40 agonist ivuxolimab in advanced cancers. Overall study: People in dose escalation had one of these cancers: hepatocellular carcinoma, melanoma, renal cell or head and neck cancer.

This table comes from immunoSEQ multiplex PCR, and its TCRdb copy is limited to in-frame clones, with some not included. Found here are around 70,000 clones, over 75% of them singletons; the top ten hold less than 1%. V was cut by 4 bases and J by 2 bases, with 10 bases left in between. The CDR3 extends over 14 amino acids. Germline V lookup: CDR1 SGHNT, CDR2 YYREEE (reference sequence). The sequence derives from an adult with an advanced solid tumor such as melanoma, head and neck, liver or kidney cancer. The chain combines TRBV5-4 with TRBJ1-3; D uncertain. The sequencing here drew on CD4+ or CD8+ T cells sorted from blood, taken in a trial of the OX40 agonist ivuxolimab. CDR3: CASSLAGTGNTIYF. The CDR3 nucleotides read TGTGCCAGCAGCCTCGCGGGGACTGGAAACACCATATATTTT.